These 10 T cell receptor beta chains originate from one sample sequenced in a study of T cells in Graves' hyperthyroidism and ophthalmopathy. TCR beta CDR3 regions were amplified from RNA transcripts. Primed by the HTBI set, a first-round RT-PCR was run on the TCR CDR3. TCRdb processed the multiplex PCR reads anew with MiXCR; each CDR3 protein has one entry. The sample has 540,000 or so distinct CDR3 sequences, under 60% seen once. Sequenced input: peripheral blood or thyroid tissue (not recorded which). Source of these receptors: an adult woman with Graves' disease, either hyperthyroidism or ophthalmopathy (not recorded which).

The gene calls are TRBV7-9 and TRBJ2-5, with D possibly being TRBD2 (6 bases). This CDR3 comprises 16 residues. Trimming stripped 2 bases from V and 0 bases from J, with 13 bases between. CDR1 and CDR2 (germline): SEHNR, FQNEAQ (reference sequence). The CDR3 DNA sequence: TGTGCCAGCAGCTTATCAGGACTAACGCACCAAGAGACCCAGTACTTC. Translation gives CASSLSGLTHQETQYF.

The chain employs TRBV20-1 and TRBJ1-1; D gene ambiguous. CDR3 length equals 13 residues. Trimming shortened V by 1 base and J by 1 base, and 7 bases separated the two germline ends. Looked up from germline, CDR1 is DFQATT and CDR2 is SNEGSKA (reference sequence). CDR3 sequence (DNA): TGCAGTGCTAGAGTCAGGCAGAACACTGAAGCTTTCTTT. It yields the protein CSARVRQNTEAFF.

The sample holds many counts of this clonotype. The chain joins TRBV20-1 to TRBJ1-5, with D maybe TRBD1 (5 bases). Germline loops: CDR1 DFQATT, CDR2 SNEGSKA (reference sequence). Trimming pared 1 base from V and 7 bases from J, leaving 11 bases between. The CDR3 totals 13 residues. CDR3 coding DNA: TGCAGTGCTAGAGCAAGGGGAGGCCAGCCCCAGCATTTT. Protein: CSARARGGQPQHF.

This clonotype was counted a few times. The chain joins TRBV4-1 to TRBJ2-2; TRBD2 agrees at 7 bases. This CDR3 is built from 17 residues. V was clipped by 2 bases and J by 3 bases; unmatched bases: 9. Germline V CDR1 and CDR2: MGHRA, YSYEKL. The CDR3 DNA sequence: TGCGCCAGCAGCCAAAGCATCAGGGCGGGAGACACCGGGGAGCTGTTTTTT. Amino acids: CASSQSIRAGDTGELFF.

This clonotype is a singleton in its sample. CDR3 bases: TGTGCCATCAGTGAGTGGGGCAGAACAGACTATGGCTACACCTTC. Protein: CAISEWGRTDYGYTF. The chain is built from TRBV10-3 and TRBJ1-2; a weak D match, TRBD1 (5 bases). The CDR3 has 15 amino acids. From germline, CDR1 is ENHRY and CDR2 SYGVKD. Deletions cut 1 base from V and 3 bases from J, with 12 bases between.

This clonotype has just a few counts. The chain is built from TRBV6-4 and TRBJ1-1; D is ambiguous. The V gene's germline CDR1 is MRHNA and CDR2 SNTAGT. Trimming removed 6 bases from V and 2 bases from J, with 7 bases in between. The CDR3 totals 12 residues. The CDR3 DNA reads as TGTGCCAGCAGGGACGGTAACACTGAAGCTTTCTTT. This gives the protein CASRDGNTEAFF.

The chain uses TRBV5-1 and TRBJ2-5; TRBD1 is a possible D gene (5 bases). V was pared by 6 bases and J by 5 bases, with 17 bases between. Germline V CDR1 and CDR2: SGHRS, YFSETQ. This CDR3 spans 14 amino acids. CDR3 residues: CASKGEILRETQYF. The CDR3 DNA is TGCGCCAGCAAAGGGGAAATATTACGGGAGACCCAGTACTTC.

This clonotype was counted ten times or more. This rearrangement joins TRBV20-1 to TRBJ2-7; TRBD2 aligns across 12 bases. The germline CDR1 and CDR2 sequences are DFQATT and SNEGSKA (reference sequence). This CDR3 spans 17 amino acids. Trimming at V came to 1 base and at J to 7 bases, leaving 14 bases not matched to a gene. As DNA, the CDR3 is TGCAGTGCTAGAGCCTTTGGACTAGCGGGATCCGTTAGGGAGCAGTACTTC. It specifies CSARAFGLAGSVREQYF.

This clonotype turned up a few times. This chain joins TRBV7-2 and TRBJ2-7; the D call may be TRBD1 or TRBD2 (5 bases each). Trimming took 5 bases from V and 4 from J, leaving 15 bases between them. The germline V gene has CDR1 SGHTA and CDR2 FQGNSA. The CDR3 runs 14 residues. Here the CDR3 DNA reads TGTGCCAGCAGCGGGACCCAAATGAGTTACGAGCAGTACTTC. Translation: CASSGTQMSYEQYF.

In the case of this clonotype: One junction end disagrees with the germline gene, perhaps due to a read error. The rearrangement links TRBV7-7 to TRBJ1-1; 8 bases agree with TRBD1. The CDR3 spans 15 residues. CDR1 SSHAT and CDR2 FNYEAQ come from the germline V gene (reference sequence). CDR3 nucleotides: TGTGCTAGCAGCTCACGGGAAACAGGGGGCACTGAAGCTTTCTTT. This encodes CASSSRETGGTEAFF.